This passage covers 9 T cell receptor beta chains from one sample sequenced in a study of blood T cell repertoires in COVID-19. Profiling relied on immunoSEQ multiplex PCR, and the TCRdb table lists in-frame clones only, not all of them. The repertoire holds about 180,000 clones, with about 83% as singletons. Sequencing was done on a sample of peripheral blood. All receptors derive from a human donor in a cohort sampled during active COVID-19.

A single count supports this clone. This chain links TRBV6-5 with TRBJ1-2, with a tentative D call TRBD1 (6 bases). The CDR3 totals 13 residues. V was shortened by 0 bases and J by 8 bases, with 10 bases between the two germline ends. The V gene's germline CDR1 is MNHEY and CDR2 SVGAGI. CDR3 amino acids: CASSYSQGGGYTF. The CDR3, as DNA: TGTGCCAGCAGTTACTCACAGGGTGGGGGCTACACCTTC.

The genes are TRBV6-5 and TRBJ1-6, with TRBD1 matching over 9 bases. Per germline, CDR1 MNHEY and CDR2 SVGAGI. CDR3 length equals 15 residues. Trimming at V came to 6 bases and at J to 9 bases, leaving 9 bases not matched to a gene. The DNA for the CDR3 is TGTGCCAGCAGACCCGGGACAGGGCGTTTTTCACCCCTCCACTTT. Amino acids: CASRPGTGRFSPLHF.

The chain links TRBV7-9 to TRBJ1-5, with 8 bases aligning to TRBD1. Germline V lookup: CDR1 SEHNR, CDR2 FQNEAQ (reference sequence). This CDR3 comprises 15 residues. The ends lost 3 bases at V and 2 bases at J; junction bases unmatched: 3. CDR3 DNA sequence: TGTGCCAGCAGCTTGGACAGGGTGGGCAATCAGCCCCAGCATTTT. Residues: CASSLDRVGNQPQHF.

This sequence joins TRBV7-2 and TRBJ1-5; the D is unclear. V lost 4 bases and J 3 bases, leaving 10 bases between the germline ends. This CDR3 spans 14 amino acids. The germline gives CDR1 SGHTA, CDR2 FQGNSA. The CDR3 nucleotides read TGTGCCAGCAGCTCCGGGAGTCTCAATCAGCCCCAGCATTTT. As protein: CASSSGSLNQPQHF.

The chain carries TRBV12-3 or TRBV12-4 and TRBJ1-6, with a possible D match to TRBD1 (5 bases). Trimming shortened V by 6 bases and J by 14 bases, and 11 bases separated the two germline ends. The CDR3 has 11 residues. The CDR3 nucleotides are TGTGCCAGCAGCTCGACAGAAACCCTCCACTTT. It is translated as CASSSTETLHF.

The chain is built from TRBV7-2 and TRBJ2-3; TRBD2 matches at 11 bases. CDR1 is SGHTA and CDR2 is FQGNSA in the germline V gene. The CDR3 contains 15 residues. With 4 bases clipped from V and 4 bases from J, the junction kept 4 bases outside the gene matches. The CDR3 DNA is TGTGCCAGCAGCTCCACTAGCGGGAGAGCAGATACGCAGTATTTT. This encodes CASSSTSGRADTQYF.

The chain carries TRBV7-3 and TRBJ1-1, with 7 bases matching TRBD1. Unmatched junction bases numbered 12, after V lost 4 bases and J lost 1 base. This CDR3 spans 17 amino acids. Per germline, CDR1 SGHTA and CDR2 FQGTGA. The CDR3 spells CASSSTGESLGNTEAFF. The CDR3 DNA is TGTGCCAGCAGCTCCACAGGGGAGAGTCTTGGGAACACTGAAGCTTTCTTT.

V and J are TRBV28 and TRBJ2-7, with 7 bases fitting TRBD1. Germline assignment: CDR1 MDHEN and CDR2 SYDVKM. The J segment lost 4 bases and the V segment lost 6 bases, leaving 12 bases of the junction unmatched. The CDR3 spans 15 residues. The CDR3 DNA follows: TGTGCCAGCAGGGCAACAGACAGGGCTCTTTACGAGCAGTACTTC. It is translated as CASRATDRALYEQYF. Combining the CDR3 with reference TRBV28 and TRBJ2-7 gives the whole variable domain DVKVTQSSRYLVKRTGEKVFLECVQDMDHENMFWYRQDPGLGLRLIYFSYDVKMKEKGDIPEGYSVSREKKERFSLILESASTNQTSMYLCASRATDRALYEQYFGPGTRLTVT.

The genes are TRBV3-1 (or the pseudogene TRBV3-2) and TRBJ2-1, with 8 bases that match TRBD1. After removal of 4 bases from V and 4 bases from J, the junction contained 6 bases not matched to a gene. The CDR3 spans 15 residues. Germline V lookup: CDR1 LGHDT, CDR2 YNNKEL (reference sequence). The chain's CDR3 is CASSLQGASYNEQFF. CDR3 sequence (DNA): TGTGCCAGCAGCCTTCAGGGGGCTAGTTACAATGAGCAGTTCTTC.